This entry is about one TCR beta chain. Its target is unknown. This record comes from a study of cytomegalovirus exposure and HLA in healthy donors. Study conclusions and caveats: TCR beta V segments were, for the most part, productive about 87% or about 30% of the time in an earlier analysis. CMV serostatus stood as the only immune exposure information on hand.

The V segment lost 6 bases and the J segment 5 bases; nucleotides outside the gene matches: 9. The length of the CDR3 is 16 residues. CDR1 is LNHDA and CDR2 is SQIVND in the germline V gene (reference sequence). Primers for the PCR totalled 60 Vbeta and 13 Jbeta. The method was immunoSEQ multiplex PCR; TCRdb's version includes in-frame clones alone and lacks a portion of them. Here the sample table reports just over 200,000 clones. Each donor was nominally healthy when sampled (though unrecorded immune exposures were likely). The specimen was PBMCs. The chain joins TRBV19 to TRBJ2-2; TRBD1 matches 10 bases. This clonotype was obtained from a girl aged 2 to 9 in good health and CMV-seropositive. Here the CDR3 reads CASRPSGQGRTGELFF. The CDR3 nucleotides are TGTGCCAGTAGACCATCGGGACAGGGGCGAACCGGGGAGCTGTTTTTT.